The sequence of this T cell receptor (beta chain) was determined in a study of metastatic and nonmetastatic thyroid tumors. Study summary: A comparison of repertoires was made across blood and tumor or nodule tissue from malignant and benign thyroid patients.

This clone occurred many times. Its cognate antigen is unknown. Via MiXCR, TCRdb re-called the PCR reads. The data show 35,000 to 50,000 clones, with roughly 3.9% seen just once and around 9.6% held by the top ten. Study outcomes and limitations: TCR beta diversity was reportedly significantly higher in malignant thyroid tumors than benign nodules, in blood and tumor.

Deletions cut 8 bases from V and 7 bases from J, with 15 bases between. Germline loops: CDR1 MNHEY, CDR2 SMNVEV (reference sequence). This CDR3 has 14 residues. Patients were all untreated before their thyroid surgery. This receptor was identified in a female donor with papillary thyroid cancer or a benign thyroid nodule (not recorded which). Some clones in this sample may be carry-over from other donors' samples. The chain joins TRBV27 to TRBJ1-6; D perhaps matches TRBD1 (5 bases). The source material was blood. The CDR3 DNA sequence: TGTGCCAGCGCCGGGGGGGTGGGAAATTCACCCCTCCACTTT. Protein sequence: CASAGGVGNSPLHF.